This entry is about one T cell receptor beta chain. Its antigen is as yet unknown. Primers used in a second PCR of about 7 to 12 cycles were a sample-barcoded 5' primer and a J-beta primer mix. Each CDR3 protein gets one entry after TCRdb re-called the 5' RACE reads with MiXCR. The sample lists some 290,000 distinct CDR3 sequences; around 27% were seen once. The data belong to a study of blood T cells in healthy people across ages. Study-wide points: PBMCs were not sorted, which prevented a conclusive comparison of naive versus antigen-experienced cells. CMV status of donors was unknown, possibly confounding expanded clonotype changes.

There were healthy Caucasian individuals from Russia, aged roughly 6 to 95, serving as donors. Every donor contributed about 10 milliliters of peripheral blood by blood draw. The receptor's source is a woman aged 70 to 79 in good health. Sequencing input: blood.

As DNA, the CDR3 is TGCAGCGTTGAACCCGACTCCTCCTACAATGAGCAGTTCTTC. Encoded protein: CSVEPDSSYNEQFF. The chain recombines TRBV29-1 with TRBJ2-1; no reliable D call. CDR3 length: 14 amino acids. CDR1 SQVTM and CDR2 ANQGSEA come from the germline V gene. The V end lost 2 bases, the J end lost 0 bases, and 8 bases lay between the germline ends.